The rows below give T cell receptor beta chains drawn from one sample of a study of human T cells and chemical hapten exposure. TCRdb re-called the RACE reads with MiXCR, one entry per CDR3 protein. The sample includes fewer than 45,000 distinct CDR3 sequences, 12% of them seen just once. The sequences come from whole blood, collected in connection with sensitization to the hapten diphenylcyclopropenone (DPC). The receptors come from a woman in her thirties or forties with alopecia areata. Some clones in this sample may be carry-over from other donors' samples. Both conserved end residues are part of each CDR3. D genes are given only for firm matches. Clone size, where shown, is once, few, many, or a class for clones that have expanded.

V	D	size	J	CDR3	DNA
TRBV29-1	TRBD2	-	TRBJ2-2	CSVARLAGGTGELFF	TGCAGCGTTGCGAGACTAGCGGGAGGGACCGGGGAGCTGTTTTTT
TRBV27	-	few	TRBJ1-1	CASPRLNTEAFF	TGTGCCAGCCCGAGGTTGAACACTGAAGCTTTCTTT
TRBV28	-	few	TRBJ2-3	CASKGGLDTQYF	TGTGCCAGCAAGGGCGGCCTGGATACGCAGTATTTT
TRBV5-8	-	many	TRBJ2-5	CASSLYGQETQYF	TGTGCCAGCAGCTTGTACGGGCAAGAGACCCAGTACTTC
TRBV7-9	TRBD2	few	TRBJ2-5	CASSFTGLEETQYF	TGTGCCAGCAGCTTCACGGGACTAGAAGAGACCCAGTACTTC
TRBV27	-	few	TRBJ2-7	CASSLKPQLVEQYF	TGTGCCAGCAGTTTGAAGCCCCAGCTGGTCGAGCAGTACTTC
TRBV11-2	TRBD2	few	TRBJ2-5	CASSSSGSGETQYF	TGTGCCAGCAGCTCTAGCGGGAGTGGTGAGACCCAGTACTTC
TRBV29-1	TRBD1	many	TRBJ1-1	CSAWTGLMNTEAFF	TGCAGCGCTTGGACAGGACTCATGAACACTGAAGCTTTCTTT
TRBV29-1	-	many	TRBJ2-3	CSAKDRAQYF	TGCAGCGCGAAAGACCGGGCGCAGTATTTT
TRBV29-1	-	many	TRBJ2-1	CSFRYGSNEQFF	TGCAGCTTCCGGTACGGTAGCAATGAGCAGTTCTTC
TRBV4-3	TRBD2	few	TRBJ2-6	CASSQDPASGGSGANVLTF	TGCGCCAGCAGCCAAGATCCAGCTAGCGGGGGCTCTGGGGCCAACGTCCTGACTTTC
TRBV5-1	-	-	TRBJ2-2	CASSLGANRLYTGELFF	TGCGCCAGCAGCTTGGGAGCTAACAGGCTTTACACCGGGGAGCTGTTTTTT
TRBV2	-	many	TRBJ2-1	CASTWDFAHGQFF	TGTGCCAGCACATGGGACTTCGCACATGGGCAGTTCTTC
TRBV6-5	-	many	TRBJ2-2	CASSASGASTGELFF	TGTGCCAGCAGTGCTTCAGGGGCTAGCACCGGGGAGCTGTTTTTT
TRBV29-1	-	many	TRBJ1-4	CSVALGGEKLFF	TGCAGCGTTGCCCTTGGGGGTGAAAAACTGTTTTTT
TRBV6-4	TRBD1	few	TRBJ1-2	CASSTGTGDGYTF	TGTGCCAGCAGTACCGGGACAGGAGATGGCTACACCTTC
TRBV7-8	-	many	TRBJ2-3	CASTPGGPRADTQYF	TGTGCCAGTACCCCAGGAGGTCCGCGGGCAGATACGCAGTATTTT
TRBV7-6	-	few	TRBJ2-5	CASSLAGETQYF	TGTGCCAGCAGCTTAGCAGGGGAGACCCAGTACTTC
TRBV13	TRBD1	many	TRBJ1-1	CASSLNSGGNTEAFF	TGTGCCAGCAGCTTAAATTCAGGGGGCAACACTGAAGCTTTCTTT
TRBV20-1	TRBD1	many	TRBJ1-5	CSARAPDRGLRNQPQHF	TGCAGTGCTAGAGCCCCGGACAGGGGGCTTCGCAATCAGCCCCAGCATTTT
TRBV10-1	-	many	TRBJ2-2	CASRREGGELFF	TGCGCCAGCAGGAGAGAGGGCGGGGAGCTGTTTTTT
TRBV28	TRBD2	-	TRBJ2-7	CASSLIPGTSGYEQYF	TGTGCCAGCAGTTTAATCCCCGGGACTAGCGGTTACGAGCAGTACTTC
TRBV20-1	-	few	TRBJ2-1	CSAGTRGNEQFF	TGCAGTGCAGGGACCAGGGGCAATGAGCAGTTCTTC
TRBV4-2	-	-	TRBJ1-5	CASSLGAQPQHF	TGTGCCAGCAGCCTGGGCGCCCAGCCCCAGCATTTT
TRBV29-1	-	-	TRBJ1-1	CSVHRGALAFF	TGCAGCGTTCACCGCGGAGCGCTAGCTTTCTTT
TRBV7-2	TRBD1	many	TRBJ1-2	CASSLAHDREVSTF	TGTGCCAGCAGCTTAGCCCACGACAGGGAGGTTTCCACCTTC
TRBV9	-	few	TRBJ2-2	CASSSRQDTGELFF	TGTGCCAGCAGCTCCCGACAGGACACCGGGGAGCTGTTTTTT
TRBV9	-	-	TRBJ2-2	CASSVGHTANTGELFF	TGTGCCAGCAGCGTAGGACATACCGCGAACACCGGGGAGCTGTTTTTT
TRBV7-9	-	-	TRBJ1-5	CASSLEKGNQPQHF	TGTGCCAGCAGCTTGGAGAAGGGCAATCAGCCCCAGCATTTT
TRBV15	-	many	TRBJ2-1	CATSRGKGSPVEQFF	TGTGCCACCAGCAGAGGAAAGGGCTCCCCAGTTGAGCAGTTCTTC